A single sample gave rise to the 30 T cell receptor beta chains below, sequenced in a study of blood T cell repertoires in COVID-19. Using immunoSEQ multiplex PCR, the repertoire was profiled, and TCRdb retains in-frame clones only, with some absent. The sample carries under 400,000 clones, approximately 87% recorded once. Sequenced: PBMCs or T cells enriched from blood (not recorded which). The receptors derive from a man aged 35 to 55 in a cohort exposed to, infected with or recovered from COVID-19 (not recorded which).

This clone was found a few times. The rearrangement links TRBV30 to TRBJ1-1; tentative D call: TRBD1 (5 bases). This CDR3 is built from 13 residues. V gave up 1 base and J gave up 3 bases, with 9 bases separating them. In germline, CDR1 is GTSNPN, CDR2 SVGIG (reference sequence). CDR3 sequence reads: CAWSGQGYTEAFF. For the CDR3, the DNA is TGTGCCTGGAGTGGCCAGGGCTACACTGAAGCTTTCTTT. The full variable domain, its missing parts supplied by reference TRBV30 and TRBJ1-1, is SQTIHQWPATLVQPVGSPLSLECTVEGTSNPNLYWYRQAAGRGLQLLFYSVGIGQISSEVPQNLSASRPQDRQFILSSKKLLLSDSGFYLCAWSGQGYTEAFFGQGTRLTVV.

V usage is TRBV3-1 (or the pseudogene TRBV3-2) and J usage is TRBJ1-4; D remains unclear. Germline-derived CDR1 and CDR2 are LGHDT and YNNKEL (reference sequence). Trimming stripped 2 bases from V and 13 bases from J, with 14 bases between. This CDR3 is built from 13 residues. CDR3 loop: CASSQIGNRGLFF. The CDR3 coding sequence is TGTGCCAGCAGCCAAATCGGAAACCGGGGACTGTTTTTT.

The chain recombines TRBV5-4 with TRBJ2-2; the match to TRBD2 covers 12 bases. V shed 4 bases and J 3 bases; nucleotides not matched to a gene: 7. The CDR3 contains 17 residues. Germline V gene sequence: CDR1 SGHNT, CDR2 YYREEE (reference sequence). CDR3 loop: CASSVLAGGPHTGELFF. DNA for the CDR3: TGTGCCAGCAGCGTACTAGCGGGAGGACCCCACACCGGGGAGCTGTTTTTT.

The V call is TRBV28, the J call TRBJ2-3; 9 bases map to TRBD2. Trimming removed 5 bases from V and 0 bases from J; junction bases left unmatched: 6. CDR1 and CDR2 from the germline V gene are MDHEN and SYDVKM. CDR3 size: 16 residues. The CDR3 protein is CASSPTTSGSTDTQYF. CDR3 in DNA: TGTGCCAGCAGTCCCACGACTAGCGGTAGCACAGATACGCAGTATTTT.

The V and J genes are TRBV2 and TRBJ2-1; 11 bases are a match to TRBD2. The J segment lost 10 bases and the V segment lost 6 bases, leaving 11 bases of the junction unmatched. Per the germline V gene, CDR1 is SNHLY and CDR2 is FYNNEI. CDR3 length: 15 amino acids. CDR3 residues: CASSRSLAGGQEQFF. The CDR3 DNA reads as TGTGCCAGCAGCCGGTCCCTAGCGGGAGGACAGGAGCAGTTCTTC.

The gene calls are TRBV2 and TRBJ2-1, with 13 nucleotides matching TRBD2. Germline V gives CDR1 SNHLY, CDR2 FYNNEI. V trimming: 6 bases; J trimming: 7 bases; junction bases outside the gene matches: 6. This CDR3 is built from 15 residues. In nucleotides, the CDR3 is TGTGCCAGCAGCGCTATGGGACTAGCGGGAAATGAGCAGTTCTTC. It encodes CASSAMGLAGNEQFF.

Comment on this clone: Other DNA sequences in the same sample also yield this CDR3. The rearrangement uses TRBV9 and TRBJ1-3; TRBD1 matches 7 bases. Losses at the gene ends were 0 bases for V and 2 bases for J; bases not matched to a gene: 5. The V gene's germline CDR1 is SGDLS and CDR2 YYNGEE. This CDR3 comprises 16 residues. The CDR3 sequence is CASSVATGEAGNTIYF. The CDR3, as DNA: TGTGCCAGCAGCGTAGCTACAGGGGAAGCTGGAAACACCATATATTTT.

This chain connects TRBV3-1 (or the pseudogene TRBV3-2) to TRBJ2-1; D is possibly TRBD1 (6 bases). Trimming removed 1 base from V and 2 bases from J, with 12 bases in between. Germline V CDR1 and CDR2: LGHDT, YNNKEL (reference sequence). The CDR3 contains 16 residues. Here the CDR3 DNA reads TGTGCCAGCAGCCAAGGGGGGCCCCCACCCTACAATGAGCAGTTCTTC. This encodes CASSQGGPPPYNEQFF.

The chain combines TRBV28 with TRBJ1-2; possibly TRBD1 for D (5 bases). The V end was cut by 5 bases, the J end by 8 bases, with 18 bases between. This CDR3 is built from 14 residues. The germline V gene encodes CDR1 MDHEN and CDR2 SYDVKM. As DNA, the CDR3 is TGTGCCAGCAGTCCGTCGGGGGTATTGCAGGGCTACACCTTC. Translated, it gives CASSPSGVLQGYTF.

The V gene is TRBV6-5, the J gene TRBJ1-2, with 9 bases matching TRBD1. Germline lookup yields CDR1 MNHEY and CDR2 SVGAGI. CDR3 length equals 14 residues. Losses at the gene ends were 8 bases for V and 1 base for J; bases not matched to a gene: 5. The CDR3 coding sequence is TGTGCCAGCCTAATGACAGGGGGTAACTATGGCTACACCTTC. Residues: CASLMTGGNYGYTF.

The chain recombines TRBV4-2 with TRBJ1-2; tentative D call: TRBD1 (5 bases). The V and J ends lost 0 bases and 8 bases respectively, with 13 bases between them. This CDR3 region has 14 residues. CDR1 and CDR2 (germline): LGHNA, YNFKEQ. In nucleotides, the CDR3 is TGTGCCAGCAGCCAAGACCTTTCAGGGTTGGGCTACACCTTC. It specifies CASSQDLSGLGYTF.

V usage is TRBV2 and J usage is TRBJ2-5; 8 positions agree with TRBD1. Germline loops: CDR1 SNHLY, CDR2 FYNNEI. V trimming: 8 bases; J trimming: 1 base; junction bases outside the gene matches: 6. This CDR3 has 14 amino acids. In DNA, the CDR3 is TGTGCCAGCCGATGGACAGGGCCCCAAGAGACCCAGTACTTC. Protein product: CASRWTGPQETQYF. Looking up the rest from reference TRBV2 and TRBJ2-5 gives the full variable domain: EPEVTQTPSHQVTQMGQEVILRCVPISNHLYFYWYRQILGQKVEFLVSFYNNEISEKSEIFDDQFSVERPDGSNFTLKIRSTKLEDSAMYFCASRWTGPQETQYFGPGTRLLVL.

V usage is TRBV9 and J usage is TRBJ2-1; 7 nucleotides align to TRBD1. CDR1 SGDLS and CDR2 YYNGEE come from the germline V gene. Trimming took 2 bases from V and 8 from J; bases not matched to a gene: 10. CDR3 size: 15 residues. The CDR3 DNA sequence: TGTGCCAGCAGCGTCTACGCGGACAGGTCGTATGAGCAGTTCTTC. It is translated as CASSVYADRSYEQFF. Supplemented by reference TRBV9 and TRBJ2-1, the full variable domain reads DSGVTQTPKHLITATGQRVTLRCSPRSGDLSVYWYQQSLDQGLQFLIQYYNGEERAKGNILERFSAQQFPDLHSELNLSSLELGDSALYFCASSVYADRSYEQFFGPGTRLTVL.

V is TRBV6-5 and J is TRBJ1-5; D gene unclear. The germline gives CDR1 MNHEY, CDR2 SVGAGI. The V and J ends lost 8 bases and 3 bases respectively, with 17 bases between them. The CDR3 is 15 residues long. The CDR3 loop reads CASSKGGFVNQPQHF. In DNA form, the CDR3 reads TGTGCCAGCTCTAAGGGCGGGTTTGTCAATCAGCCCCAGCATTTT.

The chain uses TRBV28 and TRBJ1-5; 10 bases line up with TRBD1. Germline lookup yields CDR1 MDHEN and CDR2 SYDVKM. Trimming took 6 bases from V and 2 from J; bases not matched to a gene: 4. This CDR3 region has 15 residues. CDR3 region: CASSTGTGGNQPQHF. CDR3 DNA sequence: TGTGCCAGCAGCACCGGGACAGGGGGCAATCAGCCCCAGCATTTT.

The chain uses TRBV11-2 and TRBJ1-2, with no clear D. Germline CDR1 and CDR2: SGHAT and FQNNGV. CDR3 size: 14 residues. The V gene lost 7 bases and the J gene lost 2 bases, with 14 bases spanning the gap. The chain's CDR3 is CASTASGENYGYTF. CDR3 nucleotide sequence: TGTGCCAGCACCGCGAGCGGGGAAAACTATGGCTACACCTTC.

The chain links TRBV9 to TRBJ2-7, with 10 bases lining up with TRBD1. The V gene end was trimmed by 0 bases and the J gene end by 2 bases; junction bases not matched to a gene: 5. Germline loops: CDR1 SGDLS, CDR2 YYNGEE. CDR3 length equals 16 residues. In nucleotides, the CDR3 is TGTGCCAGCAGCGTAGAAGGGGGACAGGGGCCCTACGAGCAGTACTTC. The encoded protein is CASSVEGGQGPYEQYF.

The chain has TRBV2 and TRBJ1-5, with 9 bases fitting TRBD1. Losses at the gene ends were 10 bases for V and 5 bases for J; bases not matched to a gene: 12. Germline V gives CDR1 SNHLY, CDR2 FYNNEI. The CDR3 spans 15 residues. The CDR3 protein is CATKAAGTGYQPQHF. The CDR3 DNA sequence: TGTGCCACCAAGGCCGCCGGGACAGGGTATCAGCCCCAGCATTTT.

The chain links TRBV4-1 to TRBJ2-3, with TRBD2 identical over 7 bases. There are 15 residues in the CDR3. V lost 6 bases to trimming and J lost 1 base; unmatched junction nucleotides: 7. Germline V gives CDR1 MGHRA, CDR2 YSYEKL. CDR3 DNA sequence: TGCGCCAGCAGATCTAGCGGTACCGGCACAGATACGCAGTATTTT. As protein: CASRSSGTGTDTQYF.

The rearrangement links TRBV5-1 to TRBJ2-7; D not resolved. CDR3 length: 15 amino acids. Germline loops: CDR1 SGHRS, CDR2 YFSETQ. V dropped 0 bases and J dropped 1 base, with 11 bases sitting between them. CDR3 in DNA: TGCGCCAGCAGCTTGGAAGGAGCGTTTTCCTACGAGCAGTACTTC. Protein product: CASSLEGAFSYEQYF.

Only one count was recorded for this clone. The V and J genes are TRBV4-2 and TRBJ2-1; TRBD2 aligns across 11 bases. The CDR3 runs to 16 residues. V trimming: 1 base; J trimming: 7 bases; junction bases outside the gene matches: 6. Germline CDR1 is LGHNA and CDR2 is YNFKEQ. The CDR3 loop reads CASSQAALAGGNEQFF. CDR3 DNA sequence: TGTGCCAGCAGCCAAGCGGCATTAGCGGGAGGGAATGAGCAGTTCTTC.

The rearrangement uses TRBV30 and TRBJ1-2, with D unclear. V was trimmed by 4 bases and J by 5 bases, leaving 20 bases between them. The CDR3 covers 15 residues. From germline, CDR1 is GTSNPN and CDR2 SVGIG (reference sequence). CDR3 amino acids: CAWNPSGGRGYGYTF. CDR3 DNA: TGTGCCTGGAATCCATCAGGCGGGCGGGGATATGGCTACACCTTC.

The V call is TRBV28, the J call TRBJ1-4; 8 bases are a match to TRBD1. Germline V gene data show CDR1 as MDHEN and CDR2 as SYDVKM. CDR3 length: 16 residues. Trimming cost V 4 bases and J 10 bases; bases outside gene matches: 14. The CDR3 nucleotides read TGTGCCAGCAGTTCCGTCGGGACAGGAGAAGTAGGAAAACTGTTTTTT. This codes for CASSSVGTGEVGKLFF.

The chain couples TRBV5-5 to TRBJ1-2; D not resolved. Germline values: CDR1 SGHKS, CDR2 YYEKEE (reference sequence). The CDR3 consists of 15 residues. Deletions cut 0 bases from V and 0 bases from J, with 9 bases between. The CDR3 sequence: CASSLGQASNYGYTF. CDR3 nucleotide sequence: TGTGCCAGCAGCTTGGGGCAGGCCTCTAACTATGGCTACACCTTC.

This chain joins TRBV7-2 and TRBJ1-5; a possible D gene is TRBD1 (6 bases). This CDR3 is 15 amino acids long. With 3 bases removed from V and 4 bases from J, the gap between germline ends came to 13 bases. The germline V gene has CDR1 SGHTA and CDR2 FQGNSA. CDR3 amino acids: CASSFQGQTNQPQHF. CDR3 sequence (DNA): TGTGCCAGCAGCTTTCAAGGACAGACGAATCAGCCCCAGCATTTT.

The chain recombines TRBV2 with TRBJ1-1; the D gene is possibly TRBD1 (6 bases). This CDR3 region has 14 residues. Germline V gene data show CDR1 as SNHLY and CDR2 as FYNNEI. V was cut by 6 bases and J by 5 bases, with 16 bases left in between. This chain's CDR3 is CASRRGRRETEAFF. In DNA, the CDR3 is TGTGCCAGCAGGAGGGGGAGAAGGGAGACTGAAGCTTTCTTT.

Concerning this clone itself: The junction shows a germline mismatch at one end, possibly a read error. The rearrangement links TRBV7-8 to TRBJ2-1; 11 bases line up with TRBD2. The CDR3 spans 15 residues. Germline V gives CDR1 SGHVS, CDR2 FQNEAQ. The CDR3: CASSLAGGLYNEQFF. The CDR3 DNA reads TGTGCCAGCAGCCTAGCGGGAGGCCTCTACAATGAGCAGTTCTTC.

V and J are TRBV6-1 and TRBJ1-5; D is ambiguous. Germline CDR1 is MNHNS and CDR2 is SASEGT. The CDR3 spans 14 residues. The V gene lost 3 bases and the J gene lost 5 bases, with 11 bases spanning the gap. The CDR3 coding sequence is TGTGCCAGCAGTGAGGCGGGCGGGCATCAGCCCCAGCATTTT. Protein: CASSEAGGHQPQHF.

The chain has TRBV5-1 and TRBJ1-6; TRBD1 agrees at 8 bases. V was pared by 4 bases and J by 8 bases, with 8 bases of the junction left unmatched. In germline, CDR1 is SGHRS, CDR2 YFSETQ. The CDR3 has 15 residues. CDR3 nucleotide sequence: TGCGCCAGCAGCGAAGACAGGGGCGAGGATTCACCCCTCCACTTT. The encoded protein is CASSEDRGEDSPLHF.

This chain links TRBV9 with TRBJ2-1, with TRBD2 identical over 12 bases. This CDR3 comprises 16 residues. Trimming took 3 bases from V and 2 from J; bases not matched to a gene: 3. CDR1 and CDR2 from the germline V gene are SGDLS and YYNGEE. The CDR3 DNA is TGTGCCAGCAGCGATCTAGCGGGAGGGGCCTACAATGAGCAGTTCTTC. Its protein product is CASSDLAGGAYNEQFF. Looking up the rest from reference TRBV9 and TRBJ2-1 gives the full variable domain: DSGVTQTPKHLITATGQRVTLRCSPRSGDLSVYWYQQSLDQGLQFLIQYYNGEERAKGNILERFSAQQFPDLHSELNLSSLELGDSALYFCASSDLAGGAYNEQFFGPGTRLTVL.